This T cell receptor (beta chain) was recorded in a study of blood T cell repertoires in COVID-19. Background on the study: COVID-19 samples, acute and convalescent, were from the United States, Italy and Spain. PBMCs, B-cell-depleted T cells, or T cells provided the cDNA or gDNA that made up the material.

Methods used by the authors: Estimation of nucleated cell counts was performed using reference gene primer amplification. Repertoires were generated with immunoSEQ multiplex PCR, while TCRdb's copy carries only in-frame clones and drops some. Clone size and the V and J calls come from that table; the DNA yielded D and trimming. The sample has around 100,000 clones, roughly nine tenths seen once. In germline, CDR1 is SGDLS, CDR2 YYNGEE. This CDR3 has 14 residues. V lost 0 bases and J lost 3, with 8 bases in between. Sample: peripheral blood. The origin of this receptor is a man aged 50 or older with active COVID-19. V usage is TRBV9 and J usage is TRBJ2-3, with D unresolved. This chain's CDR3 is CASSVDTVTDTQYF. As DNA, the CDR3 is TGTGCCAGCAGCGTAGATACGGTTACAGATACGCAGTATTTT.